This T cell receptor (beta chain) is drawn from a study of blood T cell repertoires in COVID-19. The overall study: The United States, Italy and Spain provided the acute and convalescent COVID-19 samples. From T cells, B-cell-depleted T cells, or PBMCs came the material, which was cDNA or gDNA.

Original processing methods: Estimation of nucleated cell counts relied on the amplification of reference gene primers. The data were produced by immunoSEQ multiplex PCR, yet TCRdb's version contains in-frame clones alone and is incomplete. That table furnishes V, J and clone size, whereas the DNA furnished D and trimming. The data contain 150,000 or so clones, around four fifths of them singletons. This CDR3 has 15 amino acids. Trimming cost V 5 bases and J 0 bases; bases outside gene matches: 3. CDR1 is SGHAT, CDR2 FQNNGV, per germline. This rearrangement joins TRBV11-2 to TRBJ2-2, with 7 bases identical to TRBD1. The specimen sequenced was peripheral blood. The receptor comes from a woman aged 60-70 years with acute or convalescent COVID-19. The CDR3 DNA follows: TGTGCCAGCAGCCAGGGGACAGCGAACACCGGGGAGCTGTTTTTT. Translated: CASSQGTANTGELFF.